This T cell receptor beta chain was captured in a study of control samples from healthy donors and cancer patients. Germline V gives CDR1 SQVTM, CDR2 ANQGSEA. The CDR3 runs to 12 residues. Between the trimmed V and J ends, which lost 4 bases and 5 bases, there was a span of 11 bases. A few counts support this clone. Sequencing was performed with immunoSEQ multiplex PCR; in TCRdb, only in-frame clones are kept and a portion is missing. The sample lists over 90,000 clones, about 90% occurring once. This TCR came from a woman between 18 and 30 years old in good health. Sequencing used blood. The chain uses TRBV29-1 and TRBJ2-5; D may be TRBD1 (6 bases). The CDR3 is CSVGQVLETQYF. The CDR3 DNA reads TGCAGCGTTGGACAGGTCCTGGAGACCCAGTACTTC.